These 6 T cell receptor beta chains originate from one sample sequenced in a study of T cell responses to AZD1222 COVID-19 vaccine. Measured with immunoSEQ multiplex PCR; TCRdb has only the in-frame clones, and not every one. The sample has 100,000 to 130,000 clones; 91% are singletons. The source was peripheral blood, collected on day 0 of AZD1222 vaccination. These receptors were collected from an adult in good health.

This chain links TRBV7-7 with TRBJ1-4; no firm D call. CDR1 SSHAT and CDR2 FNYEAQ come from the germline V gene (reference sequence). V lost 1 base and J 5 bases, leaving 11 bases between the germline ends. The CDR3 loop spans 15 amino acids. CDR3 region: CASSLVAGENEKLFF. For the CDR3, the DNA is TGTGCCAGCAGCTTAGTTGCCGGAGAGAATGAAAAACTGTTTTTT.

The chain links TRBV7-9 to TRBJ2-7; 15 bases agree with TRBD2. The CDR3 has 17 residues. Germline trimming cut 5 bases from V and 5 bases from J; bases unmatched to any gene: 10. The germline CDR1 and CDR2 sequences are SEHNR and FQNEAQ (reference sequence). CDR3 nucleotide sequence: TGTGCCAGCAGCGCCCGGACTAGCGGGGGGGTTTCCCACGAGCAGTACTTC. As protein: CASSARTSGGVSHEQYF.

The V and J genes are TRBV6-6 and TRBJ1-1, with D perhaps TRBD1 (5 bases). CDR3 length: 14 residues. The V and J ends lost 2 bases and 6 bases respectively, with 13 bases between them. From germline, CDR1 is MNHNY and CDR2 SVGAGI (reference sequence). The CDR3 nucleotides read TGTGCCAGCAGTTACGAGACCGGGGCCGCTGAAGCTTTCTTT. Residues: CASSYETGAAEAFF.

The count of this clone is one. The J gene is TRBJ2-3, the V gene TRBV5-4, with 7 positions matching TRBD2. Trimming cost V 0 bases and J 2 bases; bases outside gene matches: 9. The CDR3 contains 17 residues. Germline V gene sequence: CDR1 SGHNT, CDR2 YYREEE (reference sequence). The CDR3 loop reads CASSLGASGGSTDTQYF. Written as DNA, the CDR3 is TGTGCCAGCAGCTTGGGGGCTAGCGGAGGATCCACAGATACGCAGTATTTT.

This chain connects TRBV2 to TRBJ1-2, with TRBD1 matching 7 bases. The V segment lost 6 bases and the J segment 5 bases; nucleotides outside the gene matches: 9. Per the germline V gene, CDR1 is SNHLY and CDR2 is FYNNEI. This CDR3 is 14 amino acids long. The CDR3 is CASRRTGTLYGYTF. In nucleotides, the CDR3 is TGTGCCAGCAGAAGGACAGGCACCCTTTATGGCTACACCTTC.

The rearrangement uses TRBV5-5 and TRBJ1-6; a weak D match, TRBD1 (5 bases). Trimming stripped 1 base from V and 6 bases from J, with 11 bases between. This CDR3 comprises 15 residues. Germline CDR1 reads SGHKS; CDR2 reads YYEKEE (reference sequence). The CDR3 DNA is TGTGCCAGCAGCTTGAGAATGGGGGGTAATTCACCCCTCCACTTT. Amino acid sequence: CASSLRMGGNSPLHF.